The 30 T cell receptor beta chains presented below share a single source sample, sequenced in a study of OX40 agonist ivuxolimab in advanced cancers. Method: immunoSEQ multiplex PCR; TCRdb's copy keeps in-frame clones and lacks some. The sample contains approximately 60,000 clones, under 95% of which appear only once. Material: CD4+ or CD8+ T cells sorted from blood, obtained in a trial of the OX40 agonist ivuxolimab. These receptors all come from an adult with an advanced solid tumor such as melanoma, head and neck, liver or kidney cancer.

The V gene is TRBV27, the J gene TRBJ2-6, with D unresolved. This CDR3 has 14 residues. Germline CDR1 MNHEY, CDR2 SMNVEV (reference sequence). Trimming shortened V by 2 bases and J by 0 bases, and 2 bases separated the two germline ends. The CDR3 bases are TGTGCCAGCAGTTTAAGCTCTGGGGCCAACGTCCTGACTTTC. Amino acids: CASSLSSGANVLTF.

This CDR3 reads CASSPPGAGNQPQHF. CDR3 sequence (DNA): TGTGCCAGCTCACCTCCCGGGGCTGGCAATCAGCCCCAGCATTTT. The genes are TRBV18 and TRBJ1-5; a weak D match, TRBD1 (5 bases). CDR1 and CDR2 from the germline V gene are KGHSH and LQKENI. This CDR3 contains 15 residues. Trimming stripped 3 bases from V and 2 bases from J, with 11 bases between.

V usage is TRBV10-1 and J usage is TRBJ1-1, with D possibly being TRBD1 (6 bases). Trimming shortened V by 3 bases and J by 5 bases, and 10 bases separated the two germline ends. Germline loops: CDR1 WNHNN, CDR2 SYGVQD (reference sequence). The CDR3 is 13 residues long. The CDR3 sequence: CASSEGGLTEAFF. The CDR3, as DNA: TGCGCCAGCAGTGAAGGGGGGTTGACTGAAGCTTTCTTT.

This clone has a handful of counts. This chain links TRBV11-2 with TRBJ1-1; D uncertain. This CDR3 has 13 residues. The germline V gene has CDR1 SGHAT and CDR2 FQNNGV. Between the trimmed V and J ends, which lost 4 bases and 6 bases, there was a span of 12 bases. DNA of the CDR3: TGTGCCAGCAGCTACACGGGGATCGCTGAAGCTTTCTTT. Translation gives CASSYTGIAEAFF.

The rearrangement links TRBV7-9 to TRBJ2-2; TRBD2 matches at 10 bases. CDR3 length: 17 residues. Trimming removed 6 bases from V and 3 bases from J; junction bases left unmatched: 10. Germline CDR1 is SEHNR and CDR2 is FQNEAQ (reference sequence). CDR3 sequence: CASRELSAGGDTGELFF. The DNA for the CDR3 is TGTGCCAGCAGGGAACTCTCAGCGGGAGGGGACACCGGGGAGCTGTTTTTT. The full variable domain, its missing parts supplied by reference TRBV7-9 and TRBJ2-2, is DTGVSQNPRHKITKRGQNVTFRCDPISEHNRLYWYRQTLGQGPEFLTYFQNEAQLEKSRLLSDRFSAERPKGSFSTLEIQRTEQGDSAMYLCASRELSAGGDTGELFFGEGSRLTVL.

V is TRBV5-6 and J is TRBJ1-2, with TRBD1 as a possible D gene (6 bases). CDR1 and CDR2 from the germline V gene are SGHDT and YYEEEE. V was pared by 5 bases and J by 1 base, with 15 bases between. This CDR3 region has 15 residues. The CDR3, as DNA: TGTGCCAGCAGGCATAAGACAGGACTTAACTATGGCTACACCTTC. This translates into CASRHKTGLNYGYTF.

This chain connects TRBV6-5 to TRBJ1-1, with 8 nucleotides matching TRBD1. This CDR3 has 14 residues. Germline trimming cut 0 bases from V and 8 bases from J; bases unmatched to any gene: 5. From germline, CDR1 is MNHEY and CDR2 SVGAGI. The CDR3 protein is CASSYSTGAGEAFF. In DNA form, the CDR3 reads TGTGCCAGCAGTTACTCGACAGGGGCGGGGGAAGCTTTCTTT.

The chain combines TRBV6-6 with TRBJ2-5, with 14 bases that match TRBD2. Germline assignment: CDR1 MNHNY and CDR2 SVGAGI (reference sequence). V dropped 6 bases and J dropped 3; count of bases not matched to a gene: 6. This CDR3 is built from 16 residues. The CDR3 DNA reads TGTGCCAGCAGGGTGGGACTAGCGGGGGATGAAGAGACCCAGTACTTC. Protein: CASRVGLAGDEETQYF.

The chain couples TRBV27 to TRBJ1-1; D unclear. The CDR3 is 15 residues long. Germline V gives CDR1 MNHEY, CDR2 SMNVEV (reference sequence). V was clipped by 7 bases and J by 1 base, with 16 bases between them. CDR3 in amino acids: CASNPGSGRNTEAFF. DNA of the CDR3: TGTGCCAGCAATCCCGGGAGCGGAAGGAACACTGAAGCTTTCTTT.

J is TRBJ2-7 and V is TRBV5-1; D may be TRBD1 (6 bases). CDR1 and CDR2 (germline): SGHRS, YFSETQ. V was trimmed by 4 bases and J by 4 bases, leaving 18 bases between them. The CDR3 is made up of 15 amino acids. CDR3 residues: CASSTQADRNYEQYF. The CDR3 DNA sequence: TGCGCCAGCAGCACCCAAGCCGACAGGAATTACGAGCAGTACTTC.

The chain carries TRBV7-9 and TRBJ2-7; TRBD2 matches at 9 bases. The CDR3 runs 15 residues. Trimming cost V 0 bases and J 4 bases; bases outside gene matches: 4. Looked up from germline, CDR1 is SEHNR and CDR2 is FQNEAQ (reference sequence). CDR3 sequence: CASSLASGSGYEQYF. The CDR3 DNA is TGTGCCAGCAGCTTAGCTAGCGGGAGTGGGTACGAGCAGTACTTC.

CDR3 loop: CASSLAGGAEQETQYF. The CDR3 DNA reads as TGTGCCAGCAGCTTAGCGGGGGGCGCAGAACAAGAGACCCAGTACTTC. The chain uses TRBV7-6 and TRBJ2-5, with D possibly being TRBD1 or TRBD2 (6 bases each). The CDR3 runs to 16 residues. Germline CDR1 is SGHVS and CDR2 is FNYEAQ. Trimming left V 0 bases short and J 2 bases short, with 13 bases between.

The chain joins TRBV9 to TRBJ1-5; D is possibly TRBD1 (6 bases). V shed 0 bases and J shed 3 bases, with 10 bases lying between them. The germline V gene has CDR1 SGDLS and CDR2 YYNGEE. This CDR3 region has 15 residues. The CDR3 nucleotides read TGTGCCAGCAGCGTAGATGGACAGAACAATCAGCCCCAGCATTTT. Encoded protein: CASSVDGQNNQPQHF.

The V and J genes are TRBV15 and TRBJ1-4; D gene uncertain. Trimming pared 1 base from V and 6 bases from J, leaving 15 bases between. Germline CDR1 is LNHNV and CDR2 is YYDKDF (reference sequence). This CDR3 is 16 amino acids long. CDR3 sequence: CATSRADRSGDEKLFF. As DNA, the CDR3 is TGTGCCACCAGCAGAGCCGACCGTTCCGGCGATGAAAAACTGTTTTTT.

The chain is built from TRBV6-5 and TRBJ2-5; D is undetermined. The germline CDR1 and CDR2 sequences are MNHEY and SVGAGI. The CDR3 spans 11 residues. V gave up 6 bases and J gave up 5 bases, with 7 bases separating them. The CDR3 loop is CASRAFETQYF. DNA of the CDR3: TGTGCCAGCAGGGCATTCGAGACCCAGTACTTC.

The chain links TRBV5-1 to TRBJ1-1, with D possibly matching TRBD1 (6 bases). The germline V and J ends were trimmed by 4 bases and 5 bases, with 24 bases remaining between them. The CDR3 consists of 17 residues. Germline CDR1 SGHRS, CDR2 YFSETQ. This chain's CDR3 is CASSIQQGPRLGTEAFF. CDR3 coding DNA: TGCGCCAGCAGCATACAACAGGGTCCTCGACTTGGGACTGAAGCTTTCTTT.

This chain uses TRBV10-2 with TRBJ1-6; D possibly corresponds to TRBD1 (5 bases). CDR3 length equals 12 residues. Trimming cost V 6 bases and J 10 bases, with 10 bases left between them. Looked up from germline, CDR1 is WSHSY and CDR2 is SAAADI. The CDR3 here is CASRQGDSPLHF. The CDR3 coding sequence is TGCGCCAGCAGGCAAGGGGACTCACCCCTCCACTTT.

The chain uses TRBV4-3 and TRBJ2-3; 8 bases align to TRBD2. The CDR3 loop spans 16 amino acids. The V gene's germline CDR1 is LGHNA and CDR2 YSLEER. J gave up 0 bases and V 1 base, and 3 bases lay outside the gene matches. The CDR3 sequence: CASSQVGLASTDTQYF. For the CDR3, the DNA is TGCGCCAGCAGCCAAGTAGGACTAGCTAGCACAGATACGCAGTATTTT.

V gene TRBV18 combines with J gene TRBJ2-2; D is uncertain. Germline V CDR1 and CDR2: KGHSH, LQKENI. V lost 6 bases and J 5 bases, leaving 16 bases between the germline ends. The CDR3 contains 15 residues. This CDR3 reads CASSQGWSSTGELFF. Written as DNA, the CDR3 is TGTGCCAGCTCCCAAGGCTGGTCCTCGACCGGGGAGCTGTTTTTT.

V and J are TRBV19 and TRBJ1-2; D perhaps matches TRBD1 (5 bases). This CDR3 has 15 residues. The V end was cut by 6 bases, the J end by 3 bases, with 17 bases between. Per germline, CDR1 LNHDA and CDR2 SQIVND (reference sequence). DNA for the CDR3: TGTGCCAGTAGCAACTATCCCGGGGCCGACTATGGCTACACCTTC. Translation: CASSNYPGADYGYTF.

This clone has a single count. The chain has TRBV20-1 and TRBJ2-1, with D perhaps TRBD1 (6 bases). The CDR3 sequence is 11 residues long. CDR1 DFQATT and CDR2 SNEGSKA come from the germline V gene (reference sequence). Trimming cost V 6 bases and J 8 bases, with 11 bases left between them. The CDR3 loop reads CSAERTDEQFF. The CDR3 nucleotides read TGCAGTGCCGAGAGGACAGATGAGCAGTTCTTC.

Regarding this clone: Different DNA sequences within this sample yield the same CDR3. The V and J genes are TRBV19 and TRBJ2-3, with 7 bases aligning to TRBD1. CDR3 length equals 15 residues. V lost 1 base to trimming and J lost 2 bases; unmatched junction nucleotides: 3. Germline CDR1 is LNHDA and CDR2 is SQIVND (reference sequence). The CDR3 reads CASSIGDRTTDTQYF. The DNA of the CDR3 is TGTGCCAGTAGTATAGGGGACAGAACCACAGATACGCAGTATTTT.

About this clone itself: A junction boundary mismatches the germline segment, possibly from a read error. The rearrangement links TRBV11-2 to TRBJ1-4, with D hard to call. Germline CDR1 is SGHAT and CDR2 is FQNNGV. This CDR3 contains 13 residues. Written as DNA, the CDR3 is TGTGCCAGCAGCGGAACGTTGGACGGGAATAGGGTTTTT. It encodes CASSGTLDGNRVF. Using reference TRBV11-2 and TRBJ1-4 for the parts outside the CDR3, the full variable domain is EAGVAQSPRYKIIEKRQSVAFWCNPISGHATLYWYQQILGQGPKLLIQFQNNGVVDDSQLPKDRFSAERLKGVDSTLKIQPAKLEDSAVYLCASSGTLDGNRVFGSGTQLSVL.

The V and J genes are TRBV6-6 and TRBJ1-6, with D possibly matching TRBD1 (6 bases). This CDR3 spans 14 amino acids. V shed 6 bases and J shed 9 bases, with 15 bases lying between them. Germline V lookup: CDR1 MNHNY, CDR2 SVGAGI (reference sequence). The CDR3 coding sequence is TGTGCCAGCAGCAGGCCGGGACAAGCTTCACCCCTCCACTTT. This codes for CASSRPGQASPLHF.

The V gene is TRBV7-2, the J gene TRBJ2-3, with a possible D match to TRBD2 (5 bases). The germline V gene has CDR1 SGHTA and CDR2 FQGNSA. V was pared by 6 bases and J by 2 bases, with 15 bases between. The CDR3 is 15 amino acids. The CDR3 spells CASRAGRGYTDTQYF. In DNA, the CDR3 is TGTGCCAGCAGGGCGGGCCGAGGATACACAGATACGCAGTATTTT.

Concerning this clone itself: The junction departs from germline at one end; a sequencing error may be responsible. V and J are TRBV2 and TRBJ2-5; perhaps TRBD1 as D (5 bases). Germline V CDR1 and CDR2: SNHLY, FYNNEI. The CDR3 consists of 14 residues. The CDR3 spells CVSNYRPGRETQYF. The CDR3 DNA reads as TGTGTCAGCAACTATCGTCCAGGGCGGGAGACCCAGTACTTC.

This chain connects TRBV11-2 to TRBJ2-7, with a tentative D call TRBD1 (6 bases). Germline V gives CDR1 SGHAT, CDR2 FQNNGV. The CDR3 totals 13 residues. Trimming pared 6 bases from V and 6 bases from J, leaving 15 bases between. The DNA for the CDR3 is TGTGCCAGCAGAGGGAGAACAGGGCGCGAGCAGTACTTC. Translated: CASRGRTGREQYF.

The chain recombines TRBV19 with TRBJ2-1, with 8 positions matching TRBD2. CDR1 is LNHDA and CDR2 is SQIVND in the germline V gene (reference sequence). The CDR3 covers 14 residues. With 5 bases clipped from V and 6 bases from J, the junction kept 6 bases outside the gene matches. CDR3 nucleotide sequence: TGTGCCAGTAGTTTGGGACTAGGGATCAATGAGCAGTTCTTC. Translating it yields CASSLGLGINEQFF. Filled out from reference TRBV19 and TRBJ2-1, the complete variable domain reads DGGITQSPKYLFRKEGQNVTLSCEQNLNHDAMYWYRQDPGQGLRLIYYSQIVNDFQKGDIAEGYSVSREKKESFPLTVTSAQKNPTAFYLCASSLGLGINEQFFGPGTRLTVL.

V and J are TRBV7-2 and TRBJ2-7; D is unresolved. V lost 3 bases, J lost 0 bases, and 9 bases lay in between. There are 14 residues in the CDR3. Looked up from germline, CDR1 is SGHTA and CDR2 is FQGNSA. The CDR3 DNA follows: TGTGCCAGCAGCTTTAGGACCGACTCCTACGAGCAGTACTTC. Its translation is CASSFRTDSYEQYF.

This chain uses TRBV6-5 with TRBJ2-2; D uncertain. The CDR3 runs 12 residues. Germline-derived CDR1 and CDR2 are MNHEY and SVGAGI. V lost 2 bases to trimming and J lost 5 bases, with 3 bases between them. CDR3 nucleotide sequence: TGTGCCAGCAGTTACAGTACCGGGGAGCTGTTTTTT. Translated: CASSYSTGELFF.